This TCR beta chain was obtained from a study of Ad26.COV2.S vaccination and SARS-CoV-2 variants. As concerns this clone: Its antigen is still unknown.

Treatment indicated: roughly 20 received Ad26.COV2.S at low or high dose, single or two shots; about 5 received placebo; per-sample allocation not given. Sampling occurred on day 63 after the first vaccine or placebo injection. An adult of 18-55 years in Boston served as donor. V lost 0 bases, J lost 3 bases, and 21 bases lay in between. CDR3 length: 18 residues. Per the germline V gene, CDR1 is SGHVS and CDR2 is FNYEAQ. Measured with immunoSEQ multiplex PCR; TCRdb has only the in-frame clones, and not every one. The table shows about 350,000 clones, with roughly nine tenths occurring only once. Regarding the study as a whole: Spike-specific TCR breadth ran higher among vaccine recipients than placebo recipients.

This chain connects TRBV7-6 to TRBJ2-7; D is perhaps TRBD1 or TRBD2 (5 bases each). This specimen was peripheral blood, taken in a trial of Ad26.COV2.S vaccine versus placebo. The receptor was isolated from a person between 18 and 65 years old who received the Ad26.COV2.S COVID-19 vaccine or a placebo. In nucleotides, the CDR3 is TGTGCCAGCAGCTTAGCGCTCAGGGCGGGCACCTCGGGCTACGAGCAGTACTTC. As protein: CASSLALRAGTSGYEQYF.